Included here is one T cell receptor (beta chain) sequence, with context. This receptor's antigen is unknown. No base-level quality is on record; no much larger clone is a single base apart. This sample was included in a study of T cells in Graves' hyperthyroidism and ophthalmopathy (dated by TCRdb to about 2019). In the study overall: Peripheral blood samples were taken at the time of initial diagnosis, prior to any treatment. Whether ophthalmopathy could be predicted prospectively was tested in an independent validation cohort made up of under 20 hyperthyroidism patients plus 17 patients who later progressed to ophthalmopathy. Once sampling was done, hyperthyroidism patients were given methimazole at a starting dose of 30 mg daily, whereas ophthalmopathy patients were given high-dose intravenous methylprednisolone. For training and testing, the 95 to 100 patients in the discovery cohort were randomly divided in a 7:3 ratio. To identify distinguishing TCR V-J signatures, a discovery cohort of some 100 patients was used, comprising 40 to 45 with Graves' ophthalmopathy and 55 to 65 with stable Graves' hyperthyroidism. Thyroid tissue and blood T-cell repertoires from six Graves' hyperthyroidism patients were also compared in the study. The paper describes TCR Vbeta CDR3 sequencing of 140 or so peripheral blood samples, made up of approximately 40 ophthalmopathy patients, approximately 76 hyperthyroidism patients and 17 progressor patients. The study at large found these results: Most expanded thyroid clonotypes (frequency above 0.001) were also detected in blood, suggesting blood repertoires may reflect thyroid immune responses. Sample size was not statistically predetermined, and blinding of investigators to group allocation was not performed. In validation, the model predicted progression to ophthalmopathy a median of approximately 6.6 months before onset, with 65% to 71% sensitivity and almost 75% specificity. A model built on a 13 V-J signature distinguished ophthalmopathy from stable hyperthyroidism, reaching approximately 89% sensitivity and around 81% specificity in cross-validation and 80%/75% in testing.

The TCR beta CDR3 regions were amplified from the RNA transcripts. For the first round of RT-PCR on the TCR CDR3, the HTBI primer set was used together with the Qiagen OneStep RT-PCR kit. The libraries were constructed in a second round of multiplex PCR and then size-selected and purified. The libraries were sequenced on an Illumina HiSeq2000 using paired-end 100 bp reads. The original methods were these. SOAPnuke was used to process the raw data, throwing out any read that contained adapters or uncalled bases, had a mean Phred below 15, or lacked an exact constant-primer or identifier match. High-quality paired reads were merged with COPE v1.2.5, and unique nucleotide sequences were defined as clonotypes. MiTCR v1.1 was used to align the clonotypes against IMGT TRBV, TRBD and TRBJ reference segments. Only V-J combinations with frequency above 0.0001, covering 98% to 99.2% of repertoires, were analysed. A TCS score was defined as the ratio between F50 (clonal expansion) and ExV (chaos), using BLOSUM62-based TCRdist between CDR3 peptides within each V-J. Welch's t-statistics and random forest reduced around 550 V-J features to 10 to 15, which were used in a naive Bayes classifier (R e1071). TCRdb redid the processing of the public reads, applying fastp at Q25 and MiXCR, and retained in-frame beta chains. CDR3 protein duplicates are merged, each entry listing the most common genes and DNA. TCRdb, rather than the study authors, made the V and J calls. The sample includes about 420,000 distinct CDR3 sequences, with approximately 13% observed a single time. The biggest ten clones account for around 5.3% of the sample.

Trimming leaves V shorter by 8 bases and J shorter by 4 bases, with the junction holding 11 bases beyond the gene matches. Counted from cysteine to phenylalanine, this CDR3 has 15 amino acids. This entry keeps only the CDR3 DNA: 45 bases, framed from base 1. From the germline V gene (reference sequence), CDR1 is LGHDT and CDR2 is YNNKEL. Graves' hyperthyroidism was defined as stable when no progression to ophthalmopathy occurred over 18 months of follow-up. Hyperthyroidism patients were aged 18 to 65 years and newly diagnosed, with disease duration of less than 2 months. The study excluded patients with uncontrolled infections, other autoimmune diseases, pregnancy or lactation. Diagnoses were based on clinical symptoms, serum thyroxine and TRAb, thyroid ultrasound and orbital computed tomography. Ficoll-Paque density gradient centrifugation was used to isolate PBMCs from 9.5 to 10 ml of fresh peripheral blood. Trizol reagent was used to extract total RNA, and RNA quality was then checked on an Agilent 2100 Bioanalyzer.

This TCR came from a woman between 18 and 30 years old with Graves' hyperthyroidism. The specimen was blood. This sequence uses TRBV3-1 and TRBJ1-2; TRBD1 lines up with 9 middle nucleotides. In nucleotides, the sequence is TGTGCCAGCCGGACTCTGACAGGGGGTTTCTATGGCTACACCTTC. Its protein is CASRTLTGGFYGYTF. This CDR3, with the reference TRBV3-1 and TRBJ1-2 proteins standing in past its ends, gives the full variable domain DTAVSQTPKYLVTQMGNDKSIKCEQNLGHDTMYWYKQDSKKFLKIMFSYNNKELIINETVPNRFSPKSPDKAHLNLHINSLELGDSAVYFCASRTLTGGFYGYTFGSGTRLTVV.